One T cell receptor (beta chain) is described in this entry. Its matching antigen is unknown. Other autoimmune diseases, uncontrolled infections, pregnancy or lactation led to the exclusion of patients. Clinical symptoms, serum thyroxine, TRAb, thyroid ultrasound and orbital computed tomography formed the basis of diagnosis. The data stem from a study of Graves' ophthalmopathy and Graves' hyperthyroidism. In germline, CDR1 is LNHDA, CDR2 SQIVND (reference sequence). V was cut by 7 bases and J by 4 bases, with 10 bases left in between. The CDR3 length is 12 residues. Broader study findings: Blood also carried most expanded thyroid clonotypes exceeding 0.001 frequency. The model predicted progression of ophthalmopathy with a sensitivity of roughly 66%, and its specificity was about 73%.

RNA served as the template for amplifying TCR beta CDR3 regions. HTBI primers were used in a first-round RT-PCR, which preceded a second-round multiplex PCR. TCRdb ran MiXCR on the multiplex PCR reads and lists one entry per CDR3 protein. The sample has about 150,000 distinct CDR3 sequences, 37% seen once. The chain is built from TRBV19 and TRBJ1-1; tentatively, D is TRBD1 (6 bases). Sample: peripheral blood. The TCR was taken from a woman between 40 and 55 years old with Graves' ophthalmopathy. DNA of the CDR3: TGTGCCAGTAATACAGGGTTCACTGAAGCTTTCTTT. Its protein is CASNTGFTEAFF. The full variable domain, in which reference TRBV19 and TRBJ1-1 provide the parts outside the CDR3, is DGGITQSPKYLFRKEGQNVTLSCEQNLNHDAMYWYRQDPGQGLRLIYYSQIVNDFQKGDIAEGYSVSREKKESFPLTVTSAQKNPTAFYLCASNTGFTEAFFGQGTRLTVV.